This paragraph covers one TCR beta chain sequence. This clonotype was observed many times. The specificity of this receptor is unknown. The sample holds no much larger clone one base away, and base qualities are not on file. Stable Graves' hyperthyroidism was defined as no progression to ophthalmopathy during 18 months of follow-up. The hyperthyroidism patients were between 18 and 65 years old and newly diagnosed, with a disease duration of less than 2 months. Patients with uncontrolled infections, other autoimmune diseases, pregnancy or lactation were excluded. Diagnoses were established on the basis of clinical symptoms, serum thyroxine and TRAb, thyroid ultrasound, and orbital computed tomography. PBMCs were isolated from about 9.2 ml of fresh peripheral blood by Ficoll-Paque density gradient centrifugation. Total RNA was extracted using Trizol reagent, and RNA quality was assessed on an Agilent 2100 Bioanalyzer.

The data stem from a study of T cells in Graves' hyperthyroidism and ophthalmopathy (dated by TCRdb to the late 2010s). Turning to the overall study: Peripheral blood was sampled at the time of initial diagnosis, prior to any treatment. TCR V-J signatures able to tell the groups apart were searched for in a discovery cohort of 100 patients, of whom about 40 had Graves' ophthalmopathy and 57 had stable Graves' hyperthyroidism. Whether ophthalmopathy could be predicted prospectively was tested in an independent validation cohort made up of 18 to 20 hyperthyroidism patients plus 17 patients who later progressed to ophthalmopathy. For training and testing, the 100 or so patients in the discovery cohort were randomly divided in a 7:3 ratio. The study also compared thyroid tissue and blood T-cell repertoires from over 5 Graves' hyperthyroidism patients. Following sampling, methimazole starting at 30 mg daily was given to hyperthyroidism patients, and high-dose intravenous methylprednisolone was given to ophthalmopathy patients. According to the paper, TCR Vbeta CDR3 sequencing was carried out on 135 peripheral blood samples, which came from 40 to 45 ophthalmopathy, roughly 75 hyperthyroidism and 17 progressor patients.

The TCR beta CDR3 regions were amplified from the RNA transcripts. The TCR CDR3 was subjected to a first round of RT-PCR using the HTBI primer set and the Qiagen OneStep RT-PCR kit. Libraries were constructed in a second round of multiplex PCR, after which size selection and purification were performed. Sequencing of the libraries was done on an Illumina HiSeq2000 using paired-end 100 bp reads. As for the authors' bioinformatics: SOAPnuke was used to process the raw data, with reads discarded if the reads contained adapters or uncalled bases, had a mean Phred below 15, or lacked an exact constant-primer or identifier match. COPE v1.2.5 was used to merge high-quality paired reads, and clonotypes were defined as unique nucleotide sequences. Clonotypes were aligned to IMGT TRBV, TRBD and TRBJ reference segments using MiTCR v1.1. Only V-J combinations with frequency above 0.0001, covering 99% to 99.2% of repertoires, were analysed. The TCS score was defined as the ratio of F50 (clonal expansion) to E x V (chaos), calculated using BLOSUM62-based TCRdist between CDR3 peptides within each V-J. Welch's t-statistics and random forest reduced fewer than 550 V-J features to some 14, which were used in a naive Bayes classifier (R e1071). Clones were called with MiXCR by TCRdb after fastp trimmed the public reads at Q25, and only in-frame beta chains were retained. Records with the same CDR3 protein are collapsed into one entry carrying the most frequent genes and DNA. These V and J calls derive from TCRdb rather than the authors' analysis. Across this sample there are around 110,000 distinct CDR3 sequences, with about 15% seen only once. The ten most abundant clones make up around 42% of the sample.

CDR1 is given as SGHTA and CDR2 as FQGNSA, both from the germline V gene. From the cysteine up to the phenylalanine, the CDR3 has a length of 13 residues. Only the CDR3 DNA stays, 39 bases, in frame from base 1. The trim is 1 base for V and 4 bases for J, with a gap of 8 bases between the germline ends. Beyond this particular receptor, the publication reports: Most expanded thyroid clonotypes (frequency above 0.001) were also found in blood, which suggests that blood repertoires may mirror thyroid immune responses. In validation, the model predicted progression to ophthalmopathy with about 71% sensitivity and roughly 75% specificity, a median of about six months before onset. No statistical method was used to fix the sample size in advance, and group allocation was not hidden from the investigators. In cross-validation, a model built on a 13 V-J signature told ophthalmopathy apart from stable hyperthyroidism with 85% to 90% sensitivity and roughly 81% specificity, and in testing the same model reached 80%/75%.

The sequence is built from TRBV7-2 and TRBJ2-7; the D gene lacks a confident call. Specimen: blood. This receptor was identified in a woman aged 45-65 years with Graves' hyperthyroidism. The DNA sequence is given as TGTGCCAGCAGCTTAGAACAGCTATACGAGCAGTACTTC. This yields the protein CASSLEQLYEQYF.